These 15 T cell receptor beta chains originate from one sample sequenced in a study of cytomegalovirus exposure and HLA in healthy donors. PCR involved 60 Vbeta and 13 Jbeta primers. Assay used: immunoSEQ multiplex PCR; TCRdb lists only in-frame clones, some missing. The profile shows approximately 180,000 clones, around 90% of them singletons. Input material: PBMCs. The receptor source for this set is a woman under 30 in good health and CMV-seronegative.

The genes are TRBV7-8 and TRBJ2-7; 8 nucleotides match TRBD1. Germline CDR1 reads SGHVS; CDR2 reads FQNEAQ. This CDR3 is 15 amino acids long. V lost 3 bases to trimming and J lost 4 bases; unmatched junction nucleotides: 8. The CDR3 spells CASSLTTGDRYEQYF. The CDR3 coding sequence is TGTGCCAGCAGCTTGACGACAGGGGATAGGTACGAGCAGTACTTC.

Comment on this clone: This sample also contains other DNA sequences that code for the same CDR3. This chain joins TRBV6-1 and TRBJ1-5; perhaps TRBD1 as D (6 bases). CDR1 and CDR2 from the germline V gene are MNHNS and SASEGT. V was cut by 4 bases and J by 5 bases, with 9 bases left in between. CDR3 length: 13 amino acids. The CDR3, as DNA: TGTGCCAGCAGTGTGACAGGCGATCAGCCCCAGCATTTT. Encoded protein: CASSVTGDQPQHF.

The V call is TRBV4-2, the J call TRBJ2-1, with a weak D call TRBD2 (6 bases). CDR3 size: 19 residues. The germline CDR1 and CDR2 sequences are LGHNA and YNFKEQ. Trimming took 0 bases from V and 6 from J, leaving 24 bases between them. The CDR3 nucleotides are TGTGCCAGCAGCCAAGATCGGTCGAATTACGGGACTGCCCTCAATGAGCAGTTCTTC. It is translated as CASSQDRSNYGTALNEQFF.

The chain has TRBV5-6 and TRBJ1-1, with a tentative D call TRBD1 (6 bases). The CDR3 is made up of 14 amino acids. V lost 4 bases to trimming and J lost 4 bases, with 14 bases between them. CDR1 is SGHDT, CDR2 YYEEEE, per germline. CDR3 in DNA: TGTGCCAGCAGCCTAGGGACACTTTCCACTGAAGCTTTCTTT. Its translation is CASSLGTLSTEAFF.

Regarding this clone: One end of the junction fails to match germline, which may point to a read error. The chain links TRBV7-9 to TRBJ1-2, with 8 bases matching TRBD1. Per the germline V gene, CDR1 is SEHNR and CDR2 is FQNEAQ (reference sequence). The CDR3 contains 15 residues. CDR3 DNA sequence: TGTTCCAGCAGTTCACTGAATCAGGGGGCGGGGGGCTACACCTTC. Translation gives CSSSSLNQGAGGYTF.

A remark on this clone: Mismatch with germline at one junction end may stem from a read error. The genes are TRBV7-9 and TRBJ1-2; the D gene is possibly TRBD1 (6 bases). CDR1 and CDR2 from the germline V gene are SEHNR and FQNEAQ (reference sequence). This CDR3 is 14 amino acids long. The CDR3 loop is CSSSFPGTSDGYTF. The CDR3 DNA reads TGTTCCAGCAGCTTCCCCGGGACATCGGATGGCTACACCTTC.

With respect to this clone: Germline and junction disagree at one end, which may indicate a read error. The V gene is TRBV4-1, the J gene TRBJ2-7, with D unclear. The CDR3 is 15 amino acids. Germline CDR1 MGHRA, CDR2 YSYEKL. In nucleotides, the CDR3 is TGCGCCAGCAGCCACCTCGGCCCCGGAGCCTACGAGCGGTACTTC. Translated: CASSHLGPGAYERYF.

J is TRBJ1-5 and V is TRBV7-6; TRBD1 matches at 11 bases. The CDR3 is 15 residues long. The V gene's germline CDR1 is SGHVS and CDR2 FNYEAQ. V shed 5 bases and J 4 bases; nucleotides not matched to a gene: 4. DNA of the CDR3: TGTGCCAGCAGCAAAGGGACAGGGGGAAATCAGCCCCAGCATTTT. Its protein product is CASSKGTGGNQPQHF. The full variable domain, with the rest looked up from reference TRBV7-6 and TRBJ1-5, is GAGVSQSPRYKVTKRGQDVALRCDPISGHVSLYWYRQALGQGPEFLTYFNYEAQQDKSGLPNDRFSAERPEGSISTLTIQRTEQRDSAMYRCASSKGTGGNQPQHFGDGTRLSIL.

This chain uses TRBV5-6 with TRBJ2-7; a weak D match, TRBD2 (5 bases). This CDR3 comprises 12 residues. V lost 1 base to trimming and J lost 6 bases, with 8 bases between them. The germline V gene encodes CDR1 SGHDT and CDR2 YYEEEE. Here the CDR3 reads CASSLYSGEQYF. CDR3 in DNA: TGTGCCAGCAGCTTGTACAGCGGCGAGCAGTACTTC.

The CDR3 reads CASTLGTSPAGELFF. CDR3 nucleotides: TGTGCCAGCACCCTAGGGACTAGCCCGGCCGGGGAGCTGTTTTTT. J is TRBJ2-2 and V is TRBV27, with 9 positions matching TRBD2. Germline V gene lookup returns CDR1 MNHEY and CDR2 SMNVEV (reference sequence). CDR3 size: 15 residues. The ends lost 7 bases at V and 6 bases at J; junction bases unmatched: 9.

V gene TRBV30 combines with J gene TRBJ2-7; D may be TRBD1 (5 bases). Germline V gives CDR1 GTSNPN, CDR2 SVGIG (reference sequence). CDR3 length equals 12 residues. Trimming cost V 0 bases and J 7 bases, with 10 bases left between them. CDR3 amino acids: CAWSVQVSEQYF. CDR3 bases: TGTGCCTGGAGTGTACAGGTGTCGGAGCAGTACTTC.

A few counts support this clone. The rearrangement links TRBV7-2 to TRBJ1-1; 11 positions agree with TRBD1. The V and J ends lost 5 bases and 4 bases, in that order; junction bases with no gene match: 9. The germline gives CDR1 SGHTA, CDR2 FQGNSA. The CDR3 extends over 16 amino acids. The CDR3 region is CASSLGQGALGTEAFF. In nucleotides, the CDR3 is TGTGCCAGCAGCCTAGGACAGGGGGCCTTAGGCACTGAAGCTTTCTTT.

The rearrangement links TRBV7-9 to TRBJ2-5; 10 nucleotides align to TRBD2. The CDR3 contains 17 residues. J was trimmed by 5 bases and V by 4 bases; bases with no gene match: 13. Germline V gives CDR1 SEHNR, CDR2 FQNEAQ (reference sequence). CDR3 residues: CASSSPASGRSRETQYF. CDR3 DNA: TGTGCCAGCAGCTCCCCGGCTAGCGGGAGAAGCCGGGAGACCCAGTACTTC.

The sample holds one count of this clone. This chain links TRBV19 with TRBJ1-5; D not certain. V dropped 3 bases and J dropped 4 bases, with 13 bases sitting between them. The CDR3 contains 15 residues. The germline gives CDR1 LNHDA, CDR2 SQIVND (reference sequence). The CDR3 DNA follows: TGTGCCAGTAGTATTCGCGGAGTCGATAATCAGCCCCAGCATTTT. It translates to CASSIRGVDNQPQHF.

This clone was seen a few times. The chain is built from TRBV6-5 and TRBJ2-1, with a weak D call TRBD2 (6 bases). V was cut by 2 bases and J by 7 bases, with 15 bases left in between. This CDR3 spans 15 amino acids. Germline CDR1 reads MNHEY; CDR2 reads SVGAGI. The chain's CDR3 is CASSYGAGSGNEQFF. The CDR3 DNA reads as TGTGCCAGCAGTTACGGGGCGGGGAGCGGTAATGAGCAGTTCTTC.